These 9 T cell receptor beta chains came from one sample sequenced in a study of graft-versus-host responses after intestinal transplantation (dated by TCRdb to about 2021). Library preparation was by the immunoSEQ multiplex PCR assay. The source is immuneACCESS, and TCRdb retained only in-frame sequences with V and J called. Part of the clones is not carried over; for the studies checked, unresolved V genes explain less than half of this, and the remainder is unexplained. In all, the sample holds thousands of clones, and about 74% of those were seen once. The ten largest clones take up approximately 32% of the sample. To isolate intraepithelial and lamina propria lymphocytes from graft specimens, dithiothreitol, EDTA incubations and collagenase D digestion were used. Sample: ileum tissue, taken 494 days after intestinal transplant. All receptors come from a human patient who received an intestinal transplant, so some T cells may come from the graft donor.

As to this clone: Other nucleotide sequences in the sample specify the same CDR3. CDR3 coding DNA: TGCGCCAGCAGTGAGCTGGCGGGAGTCTCAGATACGCAGTATTTT. As protein: CASSELAGVSDTQYF. The chain joins TRBV10-2 to TRBJ2-3, with 7 bases aligning to TRBD2. Germline-derived CDR1 and CDR2 are WSHSY and SAAADI. The CDR3 has 15 residues. The V and J ends lost 2 bases and 4 bases, in that order; junction bases with no gene match: 6.

The J gene is TRBJ2-3, the V gene TRBV5-1; unclear D gene. V lost 0 bases, J lost 2 bases, and 7 bases lay in between. The germline V gene encodes CDR1 SGHRS and CDR2 YFSETQ. This CDR3 region has 14 residues. This CDR3 is CASSLGGYTDTQYF. In DNA, the CDR3 is TGCGCCAGCAGCTTGGGAGGTTACACAGATACGCAGTATTTT.

The V and J genes are TRBV7-9 and TRBJ2-2, with D possibly called TRBD1 or TRBD2 (5 bases each). V lost 5 bases and J 6 bases, leaving 22 bases between the germline ends. Germline V CDR1 and CDR2: SEHNR, FQNEAQ (reference sequence). This CDR3 has 17 amino acids. The CDR3 loop is CASSNRDAFGSAGELFF. CDR3 coding DNA: TGTGCCAGCAGCAACCGGGACGCCTTTGGGTCCGCCGGGGAGCTGTTTTTT.

The V call is TRBV19, the J call TRBJ1-5; no reliable D call. V was shortened by 5 bases and J by 9 bases, with 11 bases between the two germline ends. This CDR3 contains 12 residues. CDR1 LNHDA and CDR2 SQIVND come from the germline V gene (reference sequence). DNA for the CDR3: TGTGCCAGTAGTGGCCTTAGAGGGCCCCAGCATTTT. Protein: CASSGLRGPQHF.

This chain links TRBV30 with TRBJ2-3; no firm D call. Germline-derived CDR1 and CDR2 are GTSNPN and SVGIG (reference sequence). The CDR3 is 16 residues long. Trimming stripped 0 bases from V and 3 bases from J, with 16 bases between. The CDR3 bases are TGTGCCTGGAGTGTCCCAGGTTCCCACCTGACAGATACGCAGTATTTT. This sequence encodes CAWSVPGSHLTDTQYF.

CDR3 sequence (DNA): TGTGCCAGCAGCTTGGTCTCTAGCGGGGCATACAATGAGCAGTTCTTC. Protein sequence: CASSLVSSGAYNEQFF. The chain joins TRBV7-2 to TRBJ2-1, with TRBD2 matching 9 bases. V shed 3 bases and J 4 bases; nucleotides not matched to a gene: 7. The CDR3 runs to 16 residues. Germline loops: CDR1 SGHTA, CDR2 FQGNSA. Complete variable domain (other parts from reference TRBV7-2 and TRBJ2-1): GAGVSQSPSNKVTEKGKDVELRCDPISGHTALYWYRQSLGQGLEFLIYFQGNSAPDKSGLPSDRFSAERTGGSVSTLTIQRTQQEDSAVYLCASSLVSSGAYNEQFFGPGTRLTVL.

V usage is TRBV7-8 and J usage is TRBJ1-5, with D perhaps matching TRBD1 (6 bases). The length of the CDR3 is 15 residues. Germline lookup yields CDR1 SGHVS and CDR2 FQNEAQ. V lost 1 base, J lost 2 bases, and 9 bases lay in between. DNA of the CDR3: TGTGCCAGCAGCTTAGAGTGGGGGCGCAATCAGCCCCAGCATTTT. Translating gives CASSLEWGRNQPQHF.

The gene calls are TRBV6-1 and TRBJ2-3; TRBD2 matches at 9 bases. The germline V gene has CDR1 MNHNS and CDR2 SASEGT. The V and J ends lost 6 bases and 4 bases, in that order; junction bases with no gene match: 5. This CDR3 is 14 amino acids long. CDR3 region: CASRRTSEADTQYF. The CDR3 nucleotides read TGTGCCAGCAGACGGACTAGCGAGGCAGATACGCAGTATTTT.

This clone was counted between two and nine times. J is TRBJ2-1 and V is TRBV29-1; D remains unclear. Trimming cost V 3 bases and J 6 bases, with 6 bases left between them. CDR1 SQVTM and CDR2 ANQGSEA come from the germline V gene. The CDR3 extends over 11 amino acids. In DNA, the CDR3 is TGCAGCGTTGAGAAGGGCAATGAGCAGTTCTTC. This sequence encodes CSVEKGNEQFF.